This T cell receptor (beta chain) was sequenced in a study of Ad26.COV2.S vaccination and SARS-CoV-2 variants (dated by TCRdb to about 2021). Context from the whole study: Vaccine-arm donors came from COV1001, a multicentre, randomized, double-blind, placebo-controlled phase I-IIa trial of Ad26.COV2.S in healthy adults. Participants in the trial were split at random into five groups of five each, receiving low-dose or high-dose Ad26.COV2.S once or twice, or else placebo on both occasions. Investigators remained blinded to trial group allocation during experiments and outcome assessment. The TCR-sequenced set comprised around 30 samples: some 19 Ad26.COV2.S vaccine recipients, 5 placebo recipients and 8 SARS-CoV-2 convalescent individuals. Ad26.COV2.S was administered intramuscularly at 5 x 10^10 or 1 x 10^11 viral particles, either as a single shot or as two shots given 56 days apart. Sequencing of the TCRbeta repertoire served to evaluate the specificity and breadth of SARS-CoV-2-reactive T cell receptors following Ad26.COV2.S vaccination.

Of note for this clone: Its antigen is not yet known. No quality values exist for individual bases; no much larger clone is one base distant.

The immunoSEQ Assay was the method used to sequence TCRbeta CDR3 regions. After extraction, genomic DNA underwent amplification by bias-controlled multiplex PCR, followed by high-throughput sequencing. In the source study's methods: To quantify the absolute abundance of each unique TCRbeta CDR3 region, sequences were collapsed and filtered. T cell fraction was estimated by normalizing TCRbeta template counts to usable DNA, which was measured by amplifying reference genes present in all nucleated cells. Repertoire TCRs were annotated as SARS-CoV-2-specific when V gene, CDR3 amino acid sequence and J gene were exactly matched to a known reactive TCR set. MIRA supplied the reference SARS-CoV-2 TCR set, which was filtered for enrichment in COVID-19-positive ImmuneCODE repertoires so that public or cross-reactive TCRs were removed. Based on the MIRA antigens, annotated TCRs were further analysed at the level of specific ORF or position within ORF. Breadth was defined as annotated unique rearrangements over total unique productive rearrangements; depth was the summed frequency of those rearrangements. Group comparisons of TCR breadth used two-sided Wilcoxon rank-sum tests. In its TCRdb copy, this immuneACCESS table keeps in-frame sequences only and misses some clones. Where compared with another copy, unresolved V genes explain less than half of these, and the others have no known cause. For V, J and clone size, that table is used; D and trimming come from the DNA. The sample table contains about 400,000 clones; only one count was recorded for roughly 90% of them. The ten most abundant clones make up 3.6% of the sample.

What the study reported, not specific to this receptor: The authors noted that total T cell responses may have been underestimated by the TCR breadth and depth analyses. Compared with placebo recipients, Ad26.COV2.S recipients showed higher spike-specific TCR breadth (P = 0.0014). Vaccine and placebo recipients had similar non-spike TCR breadth, a finding consistent with the vaccine containing only spike. The study was not powered for comparison of responses between vaccine doses or regimens. After vaccination, spike-specific CD8+ and CD4+ T cell responses were reported to show substantial breadth.

Trimming removed 4 bases from V and 0 bases from J, leaving 15 bases between the germline ends. From the cysteine up to the phenylalanine, the CDR3 has a length of 17 residues. CDR3 DNA only is kept here, 51 bases in frame from base 1. According to the germline V gene, CDR1 reads SGHTA and CDR2 reads FQGTGA. Explained via the paper, the treatment or condition label denotes: around 19 received Ad26.COV2.S at low or high dose, single or two shots; five or six received placebo; per-sample allocation not given. For vaccine and placebo recipients, repertoires were sequenced using samples collected on day 63 after the first injection. In Cohort 1b, some 25 adults aged 18-55 years were enrolled at a single site in Boston, USA, between 29 July and 7 August 2020. Ad26.COV2.S consisted of a replication-incompetent adenovirus type 26 vector by which a prefusion-stabilized SARS-CoV-2 spike protein from the original Wuhan strain was expressed.

The material was peripheral blood, obtained in a trial of Ad26.COV2.S vaccine versus placebo. This chain joins TRBV7-3 to TRBJ2-2; the D gene is perhaps TRBD1, on 6 matching bases. This clonotype originated in a person aged 18 to 59 who received the Ad26.COV2.S COVID-19 vaccine or a placebo. The base sequence is TGTGCCAGCAGCTCGGACAGTATCCAACCGAACACCGGGGAGCTGTTTTTT. Translation gives CASSSDSIQPNTGELFF.